What follows is one TCR beta chain and its context. The data were obtained in a study of T cell responses to AZD1222 COVID-19 vaccine. The length of the CDR3 is 15 residues. Trimming pared 0 bases from V and 4 bases from J, leaving 9 bases between. CDR1 and CDR2 from the germline V gene are KGHDR and SFDVKD. The assay was immunoSEQ multiplex PCR, and TCRdb's table has in-frame clones only and misses some. Seen here are around 80,000 clones, less than 95% observed once, and the top ten hold about 8%. Source: peripheral blood, taken 28 days after the second AZD1222 dose. The clonotype comes from an adult who received the AZD1222 COVID-19 vaccine. V gene TRBV24-1 combines with J gene TRBJ2-1; possibly TRBD2 for D (5 bases). The CDR3 is CATSDLGEKYNEQFF. In DNA, the CDR3 is TGTGCCACCAGTGATTTGGGGGAGAAATACAATGAGCAGTTCTTC.